This TCR beta chain was observed in a study of blood T cells in healthy people across ages. About the study: The template switching approach captured approximately one barcoded beta molecule for every two T cells. Study results and caveats: The authors considered diversity estimates from one million T cells to be underestimates.

V was shortened by 0 bases and J by 6 bases, with 15 bases between the two germline ends. This CDR3 has 16 residues. Per germline, CDR1 LGHDT and CDR2 YNNKEL (reference sequence). Together with a sample-barcoded 5' primer, a J-beta primer mix was included in a second PCR lasting about 7 to 11 cycles. One entry per CDR3 protein, called by TCRdb with MiXCR from the 5' RACE reads. The profile shows hundreds of thousands of distinct CDR3 sequences, under 25% of them singletons. Remarks on this clonotype: Its specificity is not known.

V is TRBV3-1 and J is TRBJ2-1, with a possible D match to TRBD2 (6 bases). This clonotype originated in an older man in good health. Sample: blood. The CDR3 DNA is TGTGCCAGCAGCCAAGAAGGGACTCAGATGTTCAATGAGCAGTTCTTC. Protein sequence: CASSQEGTQMFNEQFF.